The 30 T cell receptor beta chains reported below all come from one sample, sequenced in a study of blood T cell repertoires in COVID-19. Repertoires were generated with immunoSEQ multiplex PCR, while TCRdb's copy carries only in-frame clones and drops some. The sample lists around 56,000 clones; 70% to 90% were seen once. The specimen sequenced was peripheral blood. The receptor source for this set is a man in his 60s with active or convalescent COVID-19.

The rearrangement links TRBV5-6 to TRBJ2-3, with TRBD2 matching 9 bases. The CDR3 is made up of 17 amino acids. V was clipped by 0 bases and J by 1 base; unmatched bases: 6. Per germline, CDR1 SGHDT and CDR2 YYEEEE. The CDR3 nucleotides are TGTGCCAGCAGCTTGGAGCTAGCGGGGTATGGCACAGATACGCAGTATTTT. Protein sequence: CASSLELAGYGTDTQYF.

The chain carries TRBV3-1 (or the pseudogene TRBV3-2) and TRBJ2-7, with D unresolved. This CDR3 has 11 residues. CDR1 and CDR2 (germline): LGHDT, YNNKEL (reference sequence). The chain's CDR3 is CASETREVQYF. In DNA, the CDR3 is TGTGCATCCGAGACAAGAGAAGTGCAGTACTTC.

V usage is TRBV7-6 and J usage is TRBJ1-2; D may be TRBD1 (6 bases). Germline values: CDR1 SGHVS, CDR2 FNYEAQ. V lost 1 base, J lost 5 bases, and 14 bases lay in between. The CDR3 sequence is 15 residues long. For the CDR3, the DNA is TGTGCCAGCAGCTTAGGTGGGGGAGGGGGATATGGCTACACCTTC. As protein: CASSLGGGGGYGYTF.

The gene calls are TRBV18 and TRBJ2-1; D is uncertain. V lost 3 bases to trimming and J lost 7 bases, with 10 bases between them. Germline assignment: CDR1 KGHSH and CDR2 LQKENI. CDR3 length equals 13 residues. CDR3 sequence (DNA): TGTGCCAGCTCACCCCTCCCCGGGAATGAGCAGTTCTTC. Translated: CASSPLPGNEQFF. Complete variable domain (other parts from reference TRBV18 and TRBJ2-1): NAGVMQNPRHLVRRRGQEARLRCSPMKGHSHVYWYRQLPEEGLKFMVYLQKENIIDESGMPKERFSAEFPKEGPSILRIQQVVRGDSAAYFCASSPLPGNEQFFGPGTRLTVL.

In nucleotides, the CDR3 is TGTGCCACCAGCAGAGGGGGACTAGCGGGGAAGGGAGAGACCCAGTACTTC. Translated: CATSRGGLAGKGETQYF. The J gene is TRBJ2-5, the V gene TRBV15; 13 bases are shared with TRBD2. The trim removed 1 base at V and 4 bases at J, leaving 6 bases unmatched. The CDR3 is made up of 17 amino acids. In germline, CDR1 is LNHNV, CDR2 YYDKDF (reference sequence).

The V and J genes are TRBV4-3 and TRBJ2-3; no clear D. The V end was cut by 0 bases, the J end by 0 bases, with 7 bases between. This CDR3 is built from 15 residues. Germline loops: CDR1 LGHNA, CDR2 YSLEER. The CDR3 nucleotides read TGCGCCAGCAGCCAAGATCCGGTTAGCACAGATACGCAGTATTTT. Translating gives CASSQDPVSTDTQYF.

With respect to this clone: The CDR3 ends on some other residue instead of the conserved phenylalanine or tryptophan, so this is likely a read error. No DNA is shown, since the ends of the CDR3 on it are uncertain; the CDR3 is the one TCRdb lists. CDR3 residues: CATSDLCTDK. The genes are TRBV24-1 and TRBJ2-7; the tabulated D call, TRBD1, remains unverified against the DNA. Germline CDR1 and CDR2: KGHDR and SFDVKD. Ends included, the CDR3 has 10 residues.

The gene calls are TRBV28 and TRBJ1-2; D unresolved. This CDR3 is built from 12 residues. From germline, CDR1 is MDHEN and CDR2 SYDVKM. V lost 7 bases to trimming and J lost 1 base, with 7 bases between them. The CDR3 is CASIGDNYGYTF. CDR3 nucleotides: TGTGCCAGCATCGGAGATAACTATGGCTACACCTTC.

The CDR3 loop is CATSEGLAGQNEQFF. CDR3 nucleotide sequence: TGTGCCACCAGTGAAGGACTAGCGGGGCAGAATGAGCAGTTCTTC. This rearrangement joins TRBV24-1 to TRBJ2-1; 12 positions match TRBD2. V was clipped by 4 bases and J by 7 bases; unmatched bases: 4. The CDR3 sequence is 15 residues long. In germline, CDR1 is KGHDR, CDR2 SFDVKD.

J is TRBJ2-6 and V is TRBV27; 10 bases are shared with TRBD1. Per germline, CDR1 MNHEY and CDR2 SMNVEV (reference sequence). This CDR3 contains 17 residues. Losses at the gene ends were 5 bases for V and 0 bases for J; bases not matched to a gene: 4. CDR3 DNA sequence: TGTGCCAGCAGTCCGGACAGGGGGAGCTCTGGGGCCAACGTCCTGACTTTC. Protein sequence: CASSPDRGSSGANVLTF.

The V and J genes are TRBV5-4 and TRBJ2-2; 12 bases align to TRBD1. Germline V gene data show CDR1 as SGHNT and CDR2 as YYREEE (reference sequence). The V gene end was trimmed by 3 bases and the J gene end by 5 bases; junction bases not matched to a gene: 11. This CDR3 has 18 amino acids. Here the CDR3 reads CASSSTGTGGFITGELFF. In DNA, the CDR3 is TGTGCCAGCAGCTCAACCGGGACAGGGGGCTTTATAACCGGGGAGCTGTTTTTT.

The rearrangement uses TRBV10-2 and TRBJ1-2, with 11 bases aligning to TRBD1. With 8 bases clipped from V and 7 bases from J, the junction kept 9 bases outside the gene matches. Germline CDR1 reads WSHSY; CDR2 reads SAAADI. The CDR3 has 14 amino acids. The CDR3 sequence is CASSWDRGGFGYTF. CDR3 sequence (DNA): TGCGCCAGCTCTTGGGACAGGGGGGGGTTTGGCTACACCTTC.

The CDR3 protein is CASFGGTTDTQYF. The CDR3 DNA follows: TGTGCCAGCTTTGGAGGGACCACAGATACGCAGTATTTT. The chain couples TRBV18 to TRBJ2-3, with D perhaps matching TRBD2 (6 bases). CDR3 length equals 13 residues. V lost 7 bases to trimming and J lost 2 bases, with 10 bases between them. CDR1 is KGHSH and CDR2 is LQKENI in the germline V gene. The variable domain in full, completed from reference TRBV18 and TRBJ2-3, reads NAGVMQNPRHLVRRRGQEARLRCSPMKGHSHVYWYRQLPEEGLKFMVYLQKENIIDESGMPKERFSAEFPKEGPSILRIQQVVRGDSAAYFCASFGGTTDTQYFGPGTRLTVL.

The rearrangement links TRBV18 to TRBJ1-5, with D maybe TRBD1 (6 bases). Germline-derived CDR1 and CDR2 are KGHSH and LQKENI. V dropped 2 bases and J dropped 2 bases, with 10 bases sitting between them. The CDR3 is 15 amino acids. The CDR3 loop is CASSPESGGNQPQHF. The CDR3 nucleotides read TGTGCCAGCTCACCAGAGTCAGGGGGCAATCAGCCCCAGCATTTT.

This chain uses TRBV9 with TRBJ2-2; no clear D gene. The germline V and J ends were trimmed by 4 bases and 0 bases, with 10 bases remaining between them. CDR3 length equals 15 residues. CDR1 SGDLS and CDR2 YYNGEE come from the germline V gene. CDR3 in amino acids: CASSPITSNTGELFF. The CDR3 bases are TGTGCCAGCAGCCCTATAACCTCGAACACCGGGGAGCTGTTTTTT.

V gene TRBV10-1 combines with J gene TRBJ2-1; TRBD2 matches 7 bases. CDR1 WNHNN and CDR2 SYGVQD come from the germline V gene (reference sequence). CDR3 size: 14 residues. Trimming at V came to 3 bases and at J to 3 bases, leaving 2 bases not matched to a gene. The CDR3 DNA reads TGCGCCAGCAGTGAACGGACTAGCTACAATGAGCAGTTCTTC. Amino acid sequence: CASSERTSYNEQFF.

With respect to this clone: This sample also contains other DNA sequences that code for the same CDR3. The chain links TRBV6-2 or TRBV6-3 to TRBJ1-1; 11 bases map to TRBD1. In germline, CDR1 is MNHEY, CDR2 SVGEGT. The CDR3 sequence is 14 residues long. Trimming took 2 bases from V and 6 from J; bases not matched to a gene: 2. CDR3 coding DNA: TGTGCCAGCAGTTACACGGGACAGGGGGCTGAAGCTTTCTTT. The encoded protein is CASSYTGQGAEAFF.

V is TRBV5-1 and J is TRBJ1-2; D remains ambiguous. This CDR3 is 15 amino acids long. V was cut by 1 base and J by 5 bases, with 15 bases left in between. Germline V gene sequence: CDR1 SGHRS, CDR2 YFSETQ. The DNA of the CDR3 is TGCGCCAGCAGCTTGTTTCAGGCCTCGTGGTATGGCTACACCTTC. As protein: CASSLFQASWYGYTF. Drawing the rest from reference TRBV5-1 and TRBJ1-2, the complete variable domain is KAGVTQTPRYLIKTRGQQVTLSCSPISGHRSVSWYQQTPGQGLQFLFEYFSETQRNKGNFPGRFSGRQFSNSRSEMNVSTLELGDSALYLCASSLFQASWYGYTFGSGTRLTVV.

J is TRBJ1-2 and V is TRBV29-1; weak D call: TRBD1 (6 bases). With 4 bases removed from V and 7 bases from J, the gap between germline ends came to 13 bases. Per germline, CDR1 SQVTM and CDR2 ANQGSEA. The CDR3 covers 12 residues. In nucleotides, the CDR3 is TGCAGCGTTGGCAGGGGAGCCGGTGGCTACACCTTC. As protein: CSVGRGAGGYTF.

A note on this clone: Other DNA sequences of this sample code for an identical CDR3. The chain combines TRBV29-1 with TRBJ1-2, with TRBD1 identical over 9 bases. With V trimmed by 6 bases and J by 3 bases, 14 bases remained unmatched. Germline CDR1 and CDR2: SQVTM and ANQGSEA. The CDR3 sequence is 16 residues long. The CDR3 region has the DNA TGCAGCGTGACCAATTCTCCGGGACAGGGAGACTATGGCTACACCTTC. This gives the protein CSVTNSPGQGDYGYTF.

The V and J genes are TRBV30 and TRBJ1-4; D may be TRBD1 (5 bases). The germline V and J ends were trimmed by 3 bases and 3 bases, with 11 bases remaining between them. The germline gives CDR1 GTSNPN, CDR2 SVGIG (reference sequence). The CDR3 consists of 14 residues. CDR3 loop: CAWRRQRPNEKLFF. The CDR3 nucleotides read TGTGCCTGGAGAAGACAGAGACCTAATGAAAAACTGTTTTTT.

The gene calls are TRBV6-5 and TRBJ1-1; no firm D call. V was shortened by 0 bases and J by 11 bases, with 10 bases between the two germline ends. CDR1 MNHEY and CDR2 SVGAGI come from the germline V gene. The CDR3 length is 12 residues. The CDR3 DNA follows: TGTGCCAGCAGTTACTCGGACGGGATCGCTTTCTTT. This encodes CASSYSDGIAFF.

This chain uses TRBV25-1 with TRBJ1-4, with D perhaps matching TRBD1 (5 bases). The CDR3 contains 15 residues. The germline gives CDR1 MGHDK, CDR2 SYGVNS. The V end lost 7 bases, the J end lost 5 bases, and 17 bases lay between the germline ends. CDR3 DNA: TGTGCCAGCATCCCCCCCGGGGGGGGAAATGAAAAACTGTTTTTT. Translating gives CASIPPGGGNEKLFF.

CDR3 nucleotide sequence: TGTGCCATCAGTTTCTCGGGGGGCAAAGCCTACGAGCAGTACTTC. Translation: CAISFSGGKAYEQYF. The chain joins TRBV10-3 to TRBJ2-7, with D perhaps matching TRBD2 (7 bases). Per the germline V gene, CDR1 is ENHRY and CDR2 is SYGVKD. CDR3 size: 15 residues. V shed 5 bases and J shed 2 bases, with 16 bases lying between them.

This chain joins TRBV4-1 and TRBJ2-2; 10 bases map to TRBD2. The trim removed 0 bases at V and 6 bases at J, leaving 7 bases unmatched. CDR3 length: 17 amino acids. Germline V gene sequence: CDR1 MGHRA, CDR2 YSYEKL. DNA of the CDR3: TGCGCCAGCAGCCAAGAACCGGCTAGCGGGAGCCCCGGGGAGCTGTTTTTT. This gives the protein CASSQEPASGSPGELFF.

This chain joins TRBV19 and TRBJ2-2, with D possibly being TRBD1 (8 bases). The CDR3 has 16 residues. Germline loops: CDR1 LNHDA, CDR2 SQIVND (reference sequence). V dropped 6 bases and J dropped 6 bases, with 20 bases sitting between them. CDR3 sequence reads: CASSRPRTGRAGELFF. CDR3 nucleotides: TGTGCCAGTAGCCGTCCGCGGACAGGGAGGGCCGGGGAGCTGTTTTTT.

This clone came up many times. The CDR3 loop is CASSPGQGHTEAFF. The CDR3 nucleotides read TGTGCCAGCAGTCCGGGACAGGGGCACACTGAAGCTTTCTTT. V is TRBV9 and J is TRBJ1-1; 10 bases align to TRBD1. CDR3 length equals 14 residues. Looked up from germline, CDR1 is SGDLS and CDR2 is YYNGEE. The V and J ends lost 5 bases and 3 bases, in that order; junction bases with no gene match: 4.

About this clone: One junction end does not reproduce the germline sequence, and a read error may be involved. The chain joins TRBV7-2 to TRBJ1-1; a weak D match, TRBD1 (6 bases). Germline V gene data show CDR1 as SGHTA and CDR2 as FQGNSA. CDR3 length: 14 amino acids. Written as DNA, the CDR3 is TGTGCCAGCACCTTAGACATTAGGGGGACTGAAGCTTTCTTT. It encodes CASTLDIRGTEAFF.

This chain connects TRBV2 to TRBJ2-1; D is perhaps TRBD2 (6 bases). Germline CDR1 and CDR2: SNHLY and FYNNEI. With 7 bases removed from V and 7 bases from J, the gap between germline ends came to 11 bases. This CDR3 spans 12 amino acids. CDR3 loop: CASNLARNEQFF. CDR3 DNA: TGTGCCAGCAACCTAGCGAGGAATGAGCAGTTCTTC.

The rearrangement joins TRBV19 to TRBJ1-5, with D maybe TRBD1 (5 bases). This CDR3 is 14 amino acids long. V was cut by 6 bases and J by 3 bases, with 12 bases left in between. In germline, CDR1 is LNHDA, CDR2 SQIVND (reference sequence). The CDR3 DNA sequence: TGTGCCAGTAGAAGGGGTATGAACAATCAGCCCCAGCATTTT. Protein sequence: CASRRGMNNQPQHF.